Following are 21 T cell receptor beta chains from one sample sequenced in a study of post-analysis software for immune sequencing data. TCR beta cDNA libraries included unique molecular identifiers. TCRdb analysed the PCR reads with MiXCR anew, one entry per CDR3 protein. The sample carries about 770,000 distinct CDR3 sequences, 46% recorded once. The antigens of these receptors remain unknown. Study-level findings and limits: Relative to controls, patients had 4 or 5 TRBV segments at higher frequency, with TRBV5-6, TRBV5-1 and TRBV20-1 among these.

Source material: blood. All receptors come from a girl aged 10-17 years with multiple sclerosis.

The chain uses TRBV2 and TRBJ2-3; D remains ambiguous. Germline V CDR1 and CDR2: SNHLY, FYNNEI. The CDR3 totals 14 residues. V lost 8 bases and J 0 bases, leaving 12 bases between the germline ends. In nucleotides, the CDR3 is TGTGCCAGCGGTGTCGGTACTAGCACAGATACGCAGTATTTT. Amino acid sequence: CASGVGTSTDTQYF.

The table lists this clonotype with many counts. The gene calls are TRBV7-8 and TRBJ2-5; D assignment may be TRBD1 or TRBD2 (5 bases each). Trimming stripped 11 bases from V and 5 bases from J, with 12 bases between. The CDR3 extends over 11 amino acids. The germline V gene has CDR1 SGHVS and CDR2 FQNEAQ. The CDR3 DNA is TGTGCCTCGGGGCCCGGGGAGACCCAGTACTTC. Translating gives CASGPGETQYF. Based on the CDR3 plus reference TRBV7-8 and TRBJ2-5, the full variable domain is GAGVSQSPRYKVAKRGQDVALRCDPISGHVSLFWYQQALGQGPEFLTYFQNEAQLDKSGLPSDRFFAERPEGSVSTLKIQRTQQEDSAVYLCASGPGETQYFGPGTRLLVL.

This clonotype was seen a handful of times. This sequence joins TRBV10-3 and TRBJ1-2; 8 bases are a match to TRBD1. Germline CDR1 reads ENHRY; CDR2 reads SYGVKD. This CDR3 is 13 amino acids long. Unmatched junction bases numbered 3, after V lost 5 bases and J lost 4 bases. CDR3 in DNA: TGTGCCATCAGTTCGGACAGGGCCTATGGCTACACCTTC. This codes for CAISSDRAYGYTF.

The rearrangement uses TRBV24-1 and TRBJ1-1; a possible D gene is TRBD1 (5 bases). Per germline, CDR1 KGHDR and CDR2 SFDVKD. Trimming took off 3 bases at V and 5 bases at J, with 15 bases between the two ends. The CDR3 spans 15 residues. The CDR3 loop reads CATSDPLSGRTEAFF. The CDR3 bases are TGTGCCACCAGTGATCCCCTTTCAGGGAGGACTGAAGCTTTCTTT.

This clonotype was picked up a small number of times. One junction end disagrees with the germline gene, perhaps due to a read error. J is TRBJ2-5 and V is TRBV7-7; D uncertain. This CDR3 has 13 amino acids. Germline CDR1 SSHAT, CDR2 FNYEAQ (reference sequence). The DNA of the CDR3 is TGTGCTAGCAGCCCCGGTACCGGAGAGACCCAGTACTTC. Translation: CASSPGTGETQYF. The variable domain in full, with the rest retrieved from reference TRBV7-7 and TRBJ2-5, is GAGVSQSPRYKVTKRGQDVTLRCDPISSHATLYWYQQALGQGPEFLTYFNYEAQPDKSGLPSDRFSAERPEGSISTLTIQRTEQRDSAMYRCASSPGTGETQYFGPGTRLLVL.

This clonotype was observed a few times. This chain connects TRBV12-3 or TRBV12-4 to TRBJ2-3; 14 bases are shared with TRBD2. The V segment lost 4 bases and the J segment 4 bases; nucleotides outside the gene matches: 4. CDR3 size: 16 residues. The CDR3 protein is CASSSGTSGSSDTQYF. The CDR3 DNA reads as TGTGCCAGCAGTTCCGGGACTAGCGGGAGTTCAGATACGCAGTATTTT.

For the CDR3, the DNA is TGCAGCGTTGACGGGGGAGGACCCTACGAGCAGTACTTC. Its translation is CSVDGGGPYEQYF. The chain is built from TRBV29-1 and TRBJ2-7; tentative D call: TRBD2 (6 bases). Trimming cost V 3 bases and J 2 bases, with 11 bases left between them. Germline V lookup: CDR1 SQVTM, CDR2 ANQGSEA. This CDR3 spans 13 amino acids.

This chain uses TRBV6-2 or TRBV6-3 with TRBJ2-1; the D gene is possibly TRBD1 (5 bases). V gave up 0 bases and J gave up 5 bases, with 11 bases separating them. This CDR3 has 15 residues. Germline CDR1 MNHEY, CDR2 SVGEGT. CDR3 sequence: CASSYSFRAHNEQFF. Here the CDR3 DNA reads TGTGCCAGCAGTTACTCGTTCAGGGCCCACAATGAGCAGTTCTTC.

This clonotype came up a few times. This chain uses TRBV6-2 or TRBV6-3 with TRBJ2-7; 9 nucleotides line up with TRBD2. The J segment lost 3 bases and the V segment lost 0 bases, leaving 3 bases of the junction unmatched. The CDR3 covers 15 residues. Germline CDR1 is MNHEY and CDR2 is SVGEGT. The CDR3: CASSYSTSGLYEQYF. Here the CDR3 DNA reads TGTGCCAGCAGTTACTCGACTAGCGGCCTCTACGAGCAGTACTTC.

This clonotype was seen more than once but under ten times. The J gene is TRBJ2-3, the V gene TRBV20-1, with 9 bases that match TRBD2. The length of the CDR3 is 16 residues. The germline gives CDR1 DFQATT, CDR2 SNEGSKA (reference sequence). The V and J ends lost 0 bases and 0 bases, in that order; junction bases with no gene match: 4. The CDR3 protein is CSARDPGTSSTDTQYF. DNA of the CDR3: TGCAGTGCTAGAGATCCCGGGACTAGCAGCACAGATACGCAGTATTTT.

This clonotype was detected a few times. V gene TRBV25-1 combines with J gene TRBJ2-1; 7 bases map to TRBD2. The CDR3 is 18 residues long. CDR1 and CDR2 from the germline V gene are MGHDK and SYGVNS. After removal of 4 bases from V and 4 bases from J, the junction contained 16 bases not matched to a gene. The CDR3 spells CASSASSGLLGGYNEQFF. CDR3 sequence (DNA): TGTGCCAGCAGTGCATCTAGCGGACTGCTCGGCGGGTACAATGAGCAGTTCTTC.

This clonotype appeared a few times. This chain joins TRBV28 and TRBJ2-7; D gene uncertain. This CDR3 is built from 15 residues. With 3 bases removed from V and 0 bases from J, the gap between germline ends came to 12 bases. The V gene's germline CDR1 is MDHEN and CDR2 SYDVKM. The CDR3 loop reads CASSLGIGVSYEQYF. In nucleotides, the CDR3 is TGTGCCAGCAGTTTGGGGATCGGCGTCTCCTACGAGCAGTACTTC.

The chain couples TRBV7-9 to TRBJ2-3, with 8 nucleotides matching TRBD1. The trim removed 5 bases at V and 2 bases at J, leaving 6 bases unmatched. The germline V gene encodes CDR1 SEHNR and CDR2 FQNEAQ (reference sequence). The CDR3 has 15 amino acids. CDR3 bases: TGTGCCAGCAGCCACCGGGACAGGACCACAGATACGCAGTATTTT. Amino acid sequence: CASSHRDRTTDTQYF.

The chain is built from TRBV29-1 and TRBJ2-7; D possibly matches TRBD1 or TRBD2 (5 bases each). V lost 5 bases, J lost 2 bases, and 19 bases lay in between. The CDR3 is 15 residues long. From germline, CDR1 is SQVTM and CDR2 ANQGSEA. Here the CDR3 DNA reads TGCAGCGTTCTGTTGTGGGGGACGGCGACCTACGAGCAGTACTTC. Residues: CSVLLWGTATYEQYF.

The genes are TRBV27 and TRBJ2-3; TRBD1 is a possible D gene (6 bases). The CDR3 is made up of 16 amino acids. V dropped 6 bases and J dropped 2 bases, with 18 bases sitting between them. Germline V gene lookup returns CDR1 MNHEY and CDR2 SMNVEV (reference sequence). The chain's CDR3 is CASSRTGTLLTDTQYF. Written as DNA, the CDR3 is TGTGCCAGCAGCCGGACCGGGACACTTCTCACAGATACGCAGTATTTT.

The rearrangement links TRBV10-3 to TRBJ2-1, with D perhaps given as TRBD1 or TRBD2 (5 bases each). The V gene lost 0 bases and the J gene lost 4 bases, with 10 bases spanning the gap. The CDR3 covers 15 residues. The germline CDR1 and CDR2 sequences are ENHRY and SYGVKD. The chain's CDR3 is CAISESGLAYNEQFF. Here the CDR3 DNA reads TGTGCCATCAGTGAGTCGGGGCTAGCTTACAATGAGCAGTTCTTC.

V usage is TRBV12-3 or TRBV12-4 and J usage is TRBJ2-7; 10 nucleotides align to TRBD1. The CDR3 spans 15 residues. The V and J ends lost 6 bases and 0 bases, in that order; junction bases with no gene match: 5. CDR3 sequence (DNA): TGTGCCAGCAGCCCGGGACAGGGGTTCTCCTACGAGCAGTACTTC. This codes for CASSPGQGFSYEQYF.

The genes are TRBV20-1 and TRBJ2-1; TRBD2 agrees at 11 bases. The CDR3 totals 16 residues. The V segment lost 4 bases and the J segment 8 bases; nucleotides outside the gene matches: 13. The V gene's germline CDR1 is DFQATT and CDR2 SNEGSKA (reference sequence). In nucleotides, the CDR3 is TGCAGTGCTAATCCCCTCACTAGCGGGAGAGCGGATGAGCAGTTCTTC. Amino acid sequence: CSANPLTSGRADEQFF.

V usage is TRBV12-3 or TRBV12-4 and J usage is TRBJ2-1; 9 bases fit TRBD2. V shed 4 bases, J shed 4 bases, and the junction held 8 bases outside the gene matches. This CDR3 contains 16 residues. DNA of the CDR3: TGTGCCAGCAGTTCCCGTCGACTAGCGGAATACAATGAGCAGTTCTTC. Encoded protein: CASSSRRLAEYNEQFF.

This chain connects TRBV27 to TRBJ2-7, with 8 nucleotides matching TRBD1. The CDR3 contains 14 residues. The ends lost 5 bases at V and 4 bases at J; junction bases unmatched: 7. Germline CDR1 MNHEY, CDR2 SMNVEV (reference sequence). The CDR3 coding sequence is TGTGCCAGCAGTCCCAGGACAGGGCGGTACGAGCAGTACTTC. It specifies CASSPRTGRYEQYF.

This clonotype was observed once. This chain links TRBV20-1 with TRBJ2-3; 7 positions match TRBD2. The V gene end was trimmed by 3 bases and the J gene end by 1 base; junction bases not matched to a gene: 13. The CDR3 covers 17 residues. Germline loops: CDR1 DFQATT, CDR2 SNEGSKA (reference sequence). The CDR3 DNA reads as TGCAGTGCTAGCCCCGGGGTAGCGGGCTATGGCACAGATACGCAGTATTTT. Residues: CSASPGVAGYGTDTQYF.